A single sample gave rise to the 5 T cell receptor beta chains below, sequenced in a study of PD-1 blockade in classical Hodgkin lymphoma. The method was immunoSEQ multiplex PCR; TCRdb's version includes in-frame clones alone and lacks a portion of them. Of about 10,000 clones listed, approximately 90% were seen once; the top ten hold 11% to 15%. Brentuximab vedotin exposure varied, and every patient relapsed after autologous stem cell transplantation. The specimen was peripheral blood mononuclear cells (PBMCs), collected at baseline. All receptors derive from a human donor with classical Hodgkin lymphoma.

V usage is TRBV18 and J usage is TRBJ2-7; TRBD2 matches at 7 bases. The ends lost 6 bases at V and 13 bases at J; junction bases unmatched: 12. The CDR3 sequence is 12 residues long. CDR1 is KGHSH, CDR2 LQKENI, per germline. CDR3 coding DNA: TGTGCCAGCTCCGACTCCCTGGCGGGAGCTTACTTC. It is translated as CASSDSLAGAYF.

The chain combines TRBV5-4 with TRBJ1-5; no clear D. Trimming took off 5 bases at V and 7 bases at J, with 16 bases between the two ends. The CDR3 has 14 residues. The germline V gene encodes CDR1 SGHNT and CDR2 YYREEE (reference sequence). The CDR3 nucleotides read TGTGCCAGCAGTGACCGGGATAGGGAACAGCCCCAGCATTTT. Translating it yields CASSDRDREQPQHF. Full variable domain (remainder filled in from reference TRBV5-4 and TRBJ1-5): ETGVTQSPTHLIKTRGQQVTLRCSSQSGHNTVSWYQQALGQGPQFIFQYYREEENGRGNFPPRFSGLQFPNYSSELNVNALELDDSALYLCASSDRDREQPQHFGDGTRLSIL.

The CDR3 coding sequence is TGTGCCAGCAGTGGTGCTAGCGCGTACAATGAGCAGTTCTTC. Encoded protein: CASSGASAYNEQFF. This sequence joins TRBV2 and TRBJ2-1; a weak D match, TRBD2 (6 bases). Germline V lookup: CDR1 SNHLY, CDR2 FYNNEI. Trimming removed 4 bases at V and 4 bases at J, with 11 bases between. The CDR3 loop spans 14 amino acids.

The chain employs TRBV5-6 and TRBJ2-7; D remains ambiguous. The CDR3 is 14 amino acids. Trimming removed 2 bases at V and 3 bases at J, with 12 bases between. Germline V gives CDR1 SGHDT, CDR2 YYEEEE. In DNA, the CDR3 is TGTGCCAGCAGCTTACGCGACAACCTCTACGAGCAGTACTTC. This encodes CASSLRDNLYEQYF.

The CDR3 nucleotides read TGTGCCAGCAGCTCCGGGAGCAGCTACACCTTC. This codes for CASSSGSSYTF. The V call is TRBV11-3, the J call TRBJ1-2; D is ambiguous. CDR3 length: 11 amino acids. Germline lookup yields CDR1 SGHNT and CDR2 YENEEA. Between the trimmed V and J ends, which lost 4 bases and 9 bases, there was a span of 9 bases.